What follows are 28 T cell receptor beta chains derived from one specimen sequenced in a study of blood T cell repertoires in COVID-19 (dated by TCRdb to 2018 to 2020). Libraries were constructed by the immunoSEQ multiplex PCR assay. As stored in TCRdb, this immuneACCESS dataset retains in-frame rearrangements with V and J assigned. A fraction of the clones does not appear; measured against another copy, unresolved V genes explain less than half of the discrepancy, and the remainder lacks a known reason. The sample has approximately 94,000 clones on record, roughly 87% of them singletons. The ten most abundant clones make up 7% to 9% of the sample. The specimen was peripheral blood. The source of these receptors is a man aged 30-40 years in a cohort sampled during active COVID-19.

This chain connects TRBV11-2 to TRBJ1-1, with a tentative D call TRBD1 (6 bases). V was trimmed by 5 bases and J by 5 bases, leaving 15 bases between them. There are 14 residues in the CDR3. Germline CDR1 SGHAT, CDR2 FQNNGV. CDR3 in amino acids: CASSRQAGKTEAFF. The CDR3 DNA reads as TGTGCCAGCAGCCGACAGGCGGGTAAGACTGAAGCTTTCTTT. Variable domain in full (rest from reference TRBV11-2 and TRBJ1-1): EAGVAQSPRYKIIEKRQSVAFWCNPISGHATLYWYQQILGQGPKLLIQFQNNGVVDDSQLPKDRFSAERLKGVDSTLKIQPAKLEDSAVYLCASSRQAGKTEAFFGQGTRLTVV.

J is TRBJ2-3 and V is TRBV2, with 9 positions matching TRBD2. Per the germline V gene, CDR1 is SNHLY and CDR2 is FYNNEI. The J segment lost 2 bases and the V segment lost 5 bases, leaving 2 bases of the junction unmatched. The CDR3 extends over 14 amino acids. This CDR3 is CASSSGGHTDTQYF. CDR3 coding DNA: TGTGCCAGCAGTAGCGGGGGGCACACAGATACGCAGTATTTT.

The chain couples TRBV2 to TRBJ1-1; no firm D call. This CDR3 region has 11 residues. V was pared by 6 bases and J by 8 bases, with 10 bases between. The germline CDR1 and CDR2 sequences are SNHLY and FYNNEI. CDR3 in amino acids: CASSPDGEAFF. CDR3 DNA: TGTGCCAGCAGCCCCGACGGGGAAGCTTTCTTT.

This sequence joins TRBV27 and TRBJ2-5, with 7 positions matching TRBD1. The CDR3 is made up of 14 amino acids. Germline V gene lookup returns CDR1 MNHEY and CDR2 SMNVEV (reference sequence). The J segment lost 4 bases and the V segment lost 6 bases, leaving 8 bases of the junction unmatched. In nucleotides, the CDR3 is TGTGCCAGCAGCCTGACAGGGTTAGGAGAGACCCAGTACTTC. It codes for CASSLTGLGETQYF.

CDR3 coding DNA: TGCGCCAGCAGCGGCGGCGAGGGAGGCACTGAAGCTTTCTTT. This translates into CASSGGEGGTEAFF. The chain has TRBV5-1 and TRBJ1-1; D gene unclear. Germline CDR1 reads SGHRS; CDR2 reads YFSETQ. The CDR3 runs 14 residues. Trimming removed 4 bases from V and 4 bases from J, with 14 bases in between.

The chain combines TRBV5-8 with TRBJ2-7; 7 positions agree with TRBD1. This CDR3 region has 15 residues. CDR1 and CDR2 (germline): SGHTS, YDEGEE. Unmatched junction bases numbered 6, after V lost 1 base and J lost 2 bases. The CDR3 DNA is TGTGCCAGCAGCTTGCGTCGACAGGGTCCCTACGAGCAGTACTTC. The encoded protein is CASSLRRQGPYEQYF. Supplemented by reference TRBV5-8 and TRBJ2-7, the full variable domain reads EAGVTQSPTHLIKTRGQQATLRCSPISGHTSVYWYQQALGLGLQFLLWYDEGEERNRGNFPPRFSGRQFPNYSSELNVNALELEDSALYLCASSLRRQGPYEQYFGPGTRLTVT.

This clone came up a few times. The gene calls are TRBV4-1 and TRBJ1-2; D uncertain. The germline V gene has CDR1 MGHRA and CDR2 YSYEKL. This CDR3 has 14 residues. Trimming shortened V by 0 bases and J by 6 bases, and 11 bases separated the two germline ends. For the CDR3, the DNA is TGCGCCAGCAGCCAAGATTTGTTAATCCATGGCTACACCTTC. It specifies CASSQDLLIHGYTF.

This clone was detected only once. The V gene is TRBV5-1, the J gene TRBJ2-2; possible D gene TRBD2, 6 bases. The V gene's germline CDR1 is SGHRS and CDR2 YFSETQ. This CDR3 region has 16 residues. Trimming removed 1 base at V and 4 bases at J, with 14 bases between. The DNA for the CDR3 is TGCGCCAGCAGCTTGTATGGGAGGCAGAGCACCGGGGAGCTGTTTTTT. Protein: CASSLYGRQSTGELFF.

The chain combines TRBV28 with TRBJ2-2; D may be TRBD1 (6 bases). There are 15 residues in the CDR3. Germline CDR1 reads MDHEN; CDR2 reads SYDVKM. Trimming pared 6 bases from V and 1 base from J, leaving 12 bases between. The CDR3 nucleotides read TGTGCCAGCAGCCGACCGGGACAGAACACCGGGGAGCTGTTTTTT. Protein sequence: CASSRPGQNTGELFF. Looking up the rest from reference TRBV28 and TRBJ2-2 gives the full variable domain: DVKVTQSSRYLVKRTGEKVFLECVQDMDHENMFWYRQDPGLGLRLIYFSYDVKMKEKGDIPEGYSVSREKKERFSLILESASTNQTSMYLCASSRPGQNTGELFFGEGSRLTVL.

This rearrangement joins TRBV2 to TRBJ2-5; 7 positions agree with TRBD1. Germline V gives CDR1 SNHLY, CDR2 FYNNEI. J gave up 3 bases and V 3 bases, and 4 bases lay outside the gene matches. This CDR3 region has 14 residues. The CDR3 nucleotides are TGTGCCAGCAGTGACCCCGACAGGGAAGAGACCCAGTACTTC. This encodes CASSDPDREETQYF.

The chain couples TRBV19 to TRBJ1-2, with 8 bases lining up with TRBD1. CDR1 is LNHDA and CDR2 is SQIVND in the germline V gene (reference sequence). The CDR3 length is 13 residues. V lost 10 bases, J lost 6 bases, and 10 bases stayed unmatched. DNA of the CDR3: TGTGCCACCGCCGAGACAGGGGAAAATGGCTACACCTTC. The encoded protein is CATAETGENGYTF.

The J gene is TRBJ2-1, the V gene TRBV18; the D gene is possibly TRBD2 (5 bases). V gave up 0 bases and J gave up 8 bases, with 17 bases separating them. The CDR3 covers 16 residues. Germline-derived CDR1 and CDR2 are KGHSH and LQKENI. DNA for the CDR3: TGTGCCAGCTCACCACCGACCGGGAATGGCCAGCATGAGCAGTTCTTC. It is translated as CASSPPTGNGQHEQFF.

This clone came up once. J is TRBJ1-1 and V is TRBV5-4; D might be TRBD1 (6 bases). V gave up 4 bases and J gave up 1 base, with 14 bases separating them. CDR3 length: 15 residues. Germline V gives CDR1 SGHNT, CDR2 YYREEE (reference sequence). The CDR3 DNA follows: TGTGCCAGCAGCCCGCTCGGACAGTCGAACACTGAAGCTTTCTTT. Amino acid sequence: CASSPLGQSNTEAFF.

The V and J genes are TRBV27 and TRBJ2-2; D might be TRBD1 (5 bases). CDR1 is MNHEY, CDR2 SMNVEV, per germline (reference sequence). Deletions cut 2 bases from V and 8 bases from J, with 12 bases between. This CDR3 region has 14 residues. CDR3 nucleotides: TGTGCCAGCAGTTTACTAGGCAGGGCAGGGGAGCTGTTTTTT. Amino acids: CASSLLGRAGELFF.

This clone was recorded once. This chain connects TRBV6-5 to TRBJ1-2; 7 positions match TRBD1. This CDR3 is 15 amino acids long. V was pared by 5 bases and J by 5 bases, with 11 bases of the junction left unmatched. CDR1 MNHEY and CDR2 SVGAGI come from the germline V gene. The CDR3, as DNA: TGTGCCAGCAGTCAAAACAGGGGAAATGGGTATGGCTACACCTTC. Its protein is CASSQNRGNGYGYTF.

CDR3 amino acids: CASTIEGDTGELFF. The CDR3 DNA sequence: TGTGCCAGTACCATTGAGGGAGACACCGGGGAGCTGTTTTTT. This chain connects TRBV19 to TRBJ2-2, with D maybe TRBD2 (5 bases). The CDR3 is 14 amino acids. Germline CDR1 reads LNHDA; CDR2 reads SQIVND (reference sequence). Between the trimmed V and J ends, which lost 7 bases and 3 bases, there was a span of 12 bases.

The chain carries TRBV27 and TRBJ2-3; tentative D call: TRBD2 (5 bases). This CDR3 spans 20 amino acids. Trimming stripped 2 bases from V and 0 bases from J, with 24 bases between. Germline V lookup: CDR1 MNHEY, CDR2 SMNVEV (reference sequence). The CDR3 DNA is TGTGCCAGCAGTTTACAAGTAGGCTTAGCGAGGTCCCATAGCACAGATACGCAGTATTTT. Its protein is CASSLQVGLARSHSTDTQYF.

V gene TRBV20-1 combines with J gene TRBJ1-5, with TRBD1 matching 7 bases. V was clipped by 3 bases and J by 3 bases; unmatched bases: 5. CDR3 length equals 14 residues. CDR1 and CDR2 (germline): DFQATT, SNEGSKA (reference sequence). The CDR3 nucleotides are TGCAGTGCTAGTCCGGGACAGTACAATCAGCCCCAGCATTTT. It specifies CSASPGQYNQPQHF.

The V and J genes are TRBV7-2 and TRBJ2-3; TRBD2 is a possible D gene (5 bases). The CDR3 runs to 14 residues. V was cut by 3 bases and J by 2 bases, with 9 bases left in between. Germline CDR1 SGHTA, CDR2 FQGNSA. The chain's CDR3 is CASSFPSLTDTQYF. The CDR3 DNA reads TGTGCCAGCAGCTTCCCTAGCCTCACAGATACGCAGTATTTT.

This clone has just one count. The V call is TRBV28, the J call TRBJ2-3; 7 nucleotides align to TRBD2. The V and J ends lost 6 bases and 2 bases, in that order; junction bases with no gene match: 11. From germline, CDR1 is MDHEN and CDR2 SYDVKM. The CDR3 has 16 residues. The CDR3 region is CASSPATSHNTDTQYF. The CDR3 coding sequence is TGTGCCAGCAGCCCTGCGACTAGCCACAACACAGATACGCAGTATTTT.

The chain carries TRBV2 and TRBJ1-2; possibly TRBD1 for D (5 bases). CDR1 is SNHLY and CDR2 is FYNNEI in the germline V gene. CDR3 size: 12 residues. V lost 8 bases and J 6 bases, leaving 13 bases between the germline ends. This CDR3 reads CASDRAGNGYTF. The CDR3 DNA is TGTGCCAGCGATAGAGCAGGGAATGGCTACACCTTC.

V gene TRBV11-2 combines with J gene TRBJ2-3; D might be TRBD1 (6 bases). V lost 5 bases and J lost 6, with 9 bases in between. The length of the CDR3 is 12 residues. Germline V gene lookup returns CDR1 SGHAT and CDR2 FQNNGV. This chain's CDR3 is CASSPQGDTQYF. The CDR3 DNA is TGTGCCAGCAGCCCTCAGGGGGATACGCAGTATTTT.

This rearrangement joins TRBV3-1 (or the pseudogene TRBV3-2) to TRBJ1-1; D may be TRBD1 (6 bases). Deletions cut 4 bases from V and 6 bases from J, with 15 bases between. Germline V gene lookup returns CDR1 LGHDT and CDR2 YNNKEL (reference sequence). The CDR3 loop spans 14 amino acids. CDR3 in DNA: TGTGCCAGCAGCCTTACAGGCCCAGGGGCTGAAGCTTTCTTT. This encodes CASSLTGPGAEAFF.

DNA of the CDR3: TGTGCCAGCCGAACACAAGCGGTCTCCACAGATACGCAGTATTTT. This codes for CASRTQAVSTDTQYF. The V call is TRBV7-2, the J call TRBJ2-3, with a possible D match to TRBD2 (5 bases). Per the germline V gene, CDR1 is SGHTA and CDR2 is FQGNSA. This CDR3 region has 15 residues. V lost 8 bases and J lost 2, with 17 bases in between.

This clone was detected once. The CDR3, as DNA: TGTGCCAGCTCACCAGACAGATATAATTCACCCCTCCACTTT. It codes for CASSPDRYNSPLHF. The J gene is TRBJ1-6, the V gene TRBV18; tentative D call: TRBD1 (5 bases). The CDR3 spans 14 residues. Looked up from germline, CDR1 is KGHSH and CDR2 is LQKENI. The V end lost 2 bases, the J end lost 4 bases, and 6 bases lay between the germline ends. The full variable domain, with the rest looked up from reference TRBV18 and TRBJ1-6, is NAGVMQNPRHLVRRRGQEARLRCSPMKGHSHVYWYRQLPEEGLKFMVYLQKENIIDESGMPKERFSAEFPKEGPSILRIQQVVRGDSAAYFCASSPDRYNSPLHFGNGTRLTVT.

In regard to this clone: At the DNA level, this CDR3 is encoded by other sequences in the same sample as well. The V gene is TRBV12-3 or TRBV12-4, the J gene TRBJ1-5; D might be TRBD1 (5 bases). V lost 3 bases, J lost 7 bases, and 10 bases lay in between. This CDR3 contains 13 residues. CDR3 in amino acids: CASSLGGGQPQHF. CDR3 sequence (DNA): TGTGCCAGCAGTTTGGGGGGAGGGCAGCCCCAGCATTTT.

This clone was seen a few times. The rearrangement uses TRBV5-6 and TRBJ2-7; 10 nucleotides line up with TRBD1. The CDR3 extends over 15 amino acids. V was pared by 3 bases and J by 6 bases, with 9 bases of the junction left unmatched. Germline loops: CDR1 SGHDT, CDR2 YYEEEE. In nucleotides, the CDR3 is TGTGCCAGCAGCTGGACCGGGACAGGGGTTTCCGAGCAGTACTTC. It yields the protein CASSWTGTGVSEQYF. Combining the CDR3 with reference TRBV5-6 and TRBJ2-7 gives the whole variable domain DAGVTQSPTHLIKTRGQQVTLRCSPKSGHDTVSWYQQALGQGPQFIFQYYEEEERQRGNFPDRFSGHQFPNYSSELNVNALLLGDSALYLCASSWTGTGVSEQYFGPGTRLTVT.

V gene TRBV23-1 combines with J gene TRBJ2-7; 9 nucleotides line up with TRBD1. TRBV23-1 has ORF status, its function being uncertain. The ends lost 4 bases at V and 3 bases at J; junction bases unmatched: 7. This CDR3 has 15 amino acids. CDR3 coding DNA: TGCGCCAGCAGTCCCGGACAGGGGCTAGACTACGAGCAGTACTTC. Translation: CASSPGQGLDYEQYF.